Below, 21 T cell receptor beta chains from the same sample are listed, as sequenced in a study of T-cell memory formation after mild COVID-19. TCRdb recomputed calls from the 5' RACE reads with MiXCR, one row per CDR3 protein. Of 110,000 to 150,000 distinct CDR3 sequences listed, more than 13% are singletons. Sequencing used PBMCs or a T cell subset sorted from them (not recorded which). The origin of the receptors is an adult woman who had mild COVID-19 (a few samples of this study predate the infection). Cell type and time point are not known.

The gene calls are TRBV25-1 and TRBJ1-2, with D possibly matching TRBD1 (5 bases). CDR1 and CDR2 (germline): MGHDK, SYGVNS. The CDR3 sequence is 16 residues long. Trimming took off 3 bases at V and 6 bases at J, with 20 bases between the two ends. CDR3 amino acids: CASSDWGSWGLDGYTF. The CDR3 nucleotides are TGTGCCAGCAGTGATTGGGGGAGTTGGGGTCTTGATGGCTACACCTTC.

This clonotype was observed a handful of times. The chain has TRBV4-2 and TRBJ2-7; 7 bases align to TRBD2. V shed 0 bases, J shed 3 bases, and the junction held 11 bases outside the gene matches. The germline gives CDR1 LGHNA, CDR2 YNFKEQ. The CDR3 runs to 17 residues. Written as DNA, the CDR3 is TGTGCCAGCAGCCAAGATGGAAGGACTCTAGCGGTCTACGAGCAGTACTTC. Protein product: CASSQDGRTLAVYEQYF.

V and J are TRBV6-1 and TRBJ2-3, with 10 bases aligning to TRBD2. The CDR3 loop spans 17 amino acids. Germline trimming cut 2 bases from V and 3 bases from J; bases unmatched to any gene: 8. Germline CDR1 MNHNS, CDR2 SASEGT. The CDR3 loop reads CASSELAGVGRTDTQYF. The CDR3 DNA follows: TGTGCCAGCAGTGAACTAGCGGGGGTGGGCCGGACAGATACGCAGTATTTT.

This chain uses TRBV6-5 with TRBJ2-3; 8 bases line up with TRBD1. This CDR3 comprises 13 residues. Trimming at V came to 6 bases and at J to 4 bases, leaving 3 bases not matched to a gene. Germline assignment: CDR1 MNHEY and CDR2 SVGAGI. DNA for the CDR3: TGTGCCAGCAGACAGGGACAGGCAGATACGCAGTATTTT. Translation gives CASRQGQADTQYF.

In this sample, this clonotype turned up a few times. The chain links TRBV7-9 to TRBJ2-1; 10 bases are shared with TRBD2. The CDR3 is 19 amino acids. The germline V gene encodes CDR1 SEHNR and CDR2 FQNEAQ (reference sequence). V was pared by 4 bases and J by 0 bases, with 12 bases of the junction left unmatched. The CDR3 DNA reads as TGTGCCAGCAGCTCCGGTAGCGGGAGGCCCCCTAGCTCCTACAATGAGCAGTTCTTC. Protein product: CASSSGSGRPPSSYNEQFF.

This clonotype was counted between two and nine times. This chain links TRBV30 with TRBJ1-2; D gene unclear. The germline CDR1 and CDR2 sequences are GTSNPN and SVGIG (reference sequence). V was pared by 4 bases and J by 4 bases, with 16 bases between. The CDR3 loop spans 14 amino acids. For the CDR3, the DNA is TGTGCCTGGATTTGGCAGGATCCACTCTATGGCTACACCTTC. Encoded protein: CAWIWQDPLYGYTF.

The sample holds a few counts of this clonotype. The chain employs TRBV24-1 and TRBJ2-1; the D is unclear. Germline values: CDR1 KGHDR, CDR2 SFDVKD. V was trimmed by 1 base and J by 5 bases, leaving 5 bases between them. CDR3 length equals 13 residues. In nucleotides, the CDR3 is TGTGCCACCAGTGATTTCCCAGACAATGAGCAGTTCTTC. Protein: CATSDFPDNEQFF.

The table lists this clonotype with many counts. The genes are TRBV4-3 and TRBJ2-1, with 9 positions matching TRBD1. This CDR3 has 14 amino acids. Trimming removed 6 bases from V and 6 bases from J; junction bases left unmatched: 6. Germline CDR1 and CDR2: LGHNA and YSLEER. CDR3 region: CASSPGTGFNEQFF. In nucleotides, the CDR3 is TGCGCCAGCAGTCCCGGGACAGGGTTCAATGAGCAGTTCTTC.

In its sample, this clonotype was seen many times. The rearrangement uses TRBV5-6 and TRBJ2-7; TRBD2 matches 13 bases. The ends lost 7 bases at V and 7 bases at J; junction bases unmatched: 11. Germline V gene sequence: CDR1 SGHDT, CDR2 YYEEEE. This CDR3 contains 15 residues. CDR3 in DNA: TGTGCCAGCGGAACCGGGACTAGCGGGATGATGGAGCAGTACTTC. It translates to CASGTGTSGMMEQYF.

This clonotype was detected a few times. The chain uses TRBV12-3 or TRBV12-4 and TRBJ2-1; D not certain. The CDR3 is 12 residues long. V shed 3 bases and J shed 15 bases, with 15 bases lying between them. The CDR3, as DNA: TGTGCCAGCAGTTTTGGTAGTTTGGTGAGGTTCTTC. Its translation: CASSFGSLVRFF.

The chain has TRBV20-1 and TRBJ2-7; perhaps TRBD1 as D (6 bases). The germline CDR1 and CDR2 sequences are DFQATT and SNEGSKA (reference sequence). V was trimmed by 6 bases and J by 1 base, leaving 19 bases between them. The length of the CDR3 is 15 residues. The CDR3 loop reads CSAADGQGSSYEQYF. In DNA, the CDR3 is TGCAGTGCCGCGGACGGGCAGGGGTCATCCTACGAGCAGTACTTC.

This clonotype was picked up a small number of times. This chain connects TRBV11-2 to TRBJ2-5; 9 bases agree with TRBD2. This CDR3 contains 16 residues. The V gene's germline CDR1 is SGHAT and CDR2 FQNNGV. Unmatched junction bases numbered 8, after V lost 5 bases and J lost 1 base. The chain's CDR3 is CASSRGWREGQETQYF. CDR3 coding DNA: TGTGCCAGCAGCCGGGGTTGGCGGGAGGGCCAAGAGACCCAGTACTTC.

CDR3 coding DNA: TGTGCCAGCAGCGCCGGACTAGCCCGGGAGACCCAGTACTTC. As protein: CASSAGLARETQYF. The rearrangement links TRBV9 to TRBJ2-5, with 8 bases aligning to TRBD2. CDR1 SGDLS and CDR2 YYNGEE come from the germline V gene. The CDR3 is made up of 14 amino acids. V lost 3 bases to trimming and J lost 5 bases; unmatched junction nucleotides: 6.

This chain connects TRBV13 to TRBJ2-7, with D possibly matching TRBD1 (5 bases). The V end lost 3 bases, the J end lost 3 bases, and 12 bases lay between the germline ends. Germline V CDR1 and CDR2: PRHDT, FYEKMQ (reference sequence). This CDR3 is built from 14 residues. The CDR3 nucleotides read TGTGCCAGCAGCTTTAGGGGCCCCCACTACGAGCAGTACTTC. This codes for CASSFRGPHYEQYF.

This chain joins TRBV4-3 and TRBJ1-1; 7 nucleotides agree with TRBD1. V lost 0 bases to trimming and J lost 1 base; unmatched junction nucleotides: 14. Germline V gene data show CDR1 as LGHNA and CDR2 as YSLEER. This CDR3 contains 19 residues. CDR3 protein: CASSQDRGVRDSWNTEAFF. CDR3 DNA sequence: TGCGCCAGCAGCCAAGATAGGGGGGTTCGGGACAGTTGGAACACTGAAGCTTTCTTT.

This clonotype was recorded once. This chain links TRBV4-1 with TRBJ2-5; 15 nucleotides agree with TRBD2. CDR1 MGHRA and CDR2 YSYEKL come from the germline V gene. The CDR3 consists of 17 residues. The V and J ends lost 1 base and 12 bases, in that order; junction bases with no gene match: 12. The CDR3 nucleotides are TGCGCCAGCAGCCAAGTTGCCGGGACTAGCGGGGGGTCCCCCGAGTACTTC. This codes for CASSQVAGTSGGSPEYF.

This clonotype occurred a few times. This rearrangement joins TRBV9 to TRBJ2-3; D uncertain. Germline-derived CDR1 and CDR2 are SGDLS and YYNGEE. V lost 0 bases to trimming and J lost 4 bases, with 12 bases between them. The CDR3 is 15 residues long. The CDR3 spells CASSVEGLPADTQYF. The CDR3 DNA reads as TGTGCCAGCAGCGTAGAAGGCCTTCCCGCAGATACGCAGTATTTT.

The V gene is TRBV4-3, the J gene TRBJ2-1, with 13 bases fitting TRBD2. V shed 4 bases, J shed 7 bases, and the junction held 7 bases outside the gene matches. Germline V gene data show CDR1 as LGHNA and CDR2 as YSLEER. The CDR3 runs 16 residues. Here the CDR3 reads CASSLRTSGSGNEQFF. The CDR3 nucleotides are TGCGCCAGCAGCCTTAGGACTAGCGGGAGCGGGAATGAGCAGTTCTTC.

This rearrangement joins TRBV5-1 to TRBJ2-7; 11 positions agree with TRBD1. Germline CDR1 reads SGHRS; CDR2 reads YFSETQ. V dropped 4 bases and J dropped 3; count of bases not matched to a gene: 9. The CDR3 runs to 16 residues. The CDR3 region has the DNA TGCGCCAGCAGCGACGTTACCGGGACAGGGGGCTACGAGCAGTACTTC. Translating it yields CASSDVTGTGGYEQYF.

This clonotype turned up a few times. The rearrangement uses TRBV12-3 or TRBV12-4 and TRBJ2-7; a possible D gene is TRBD1 (7 bases). This CDR3 contains 13 residues. The germline V and J ends were trimmed by 7 bases and 5 bases, with 15 bases remaining between them. As DNA, the CDR3 is TGTGCCAGCACGGAGGAGGGGGCGAACGAGCAGTACTTC. Translation: CASTEEGANEQYF.

The table lists this clonotype with a few counts. CDR3 loop: CASSLVVPGAVWQLNTEAFF. CDR3 sequence (DNA): TGTGCCAGCAGTTTAGTGGTGCCGGGGGCAGTATGGCAATTGAACACTGAAGCTTTCTTT. V is TRBV12-3 or TRBV12-4 and J is TRBJ1-1; perhaps TRBD1 as D (6 bases). The CDR3 runs to 20 residues. V gave up 1 base and J gave up 0 bases, with 24 bases separating them.